This TCR beta chain came from a study of metastatic and nonmetastatic thyroid tumors. Study at large: Repertoires from blood and tumor or nodule tissue of malignant and benign thyroid patients were compared.

TCRdb called clones again from the PCR reads with MiXCR. The sample carries some 30,000 clones, 11% recorded once. The CDR3 is made up of 15 amino acids. The germline V gene has CDR1 LNHNV and CDR2 YYDKDF (reference sequence). As regards this clone: The junction shows a germline mismatch at one end, possibly a read error.

Prior to thyroid surgery, none of the patients had received any treatment. The rearrangement links TRBV15 to TRBJ2-1; possibly TRBD2 for D (5 bases). This TCR was recovered from a female donor with papillary thyroid cancer or a benign thyroid nodule (not recorded which). Some clones in this sample may be carry-over from other donors' samples. Sequences were obtained from blood. This chain's CDR3 is CATSRDPSYYHEQFF. In DNA form, the CDR3 reads TGTGCCACCAGCAGGGACCCTAGCTACTACCATGAGCAGTTCTTC.